Included here is one T cell receptor (beta chain) sequence, with context. V lost 4 bases, J lost 0 bases, and 7 bases stayed unmatched. Germline CDR1 and CDR2: MGHRA and YSYEKL. There are 16 residues in the CDR3. These data belong to a study of T cell changes during pregnancy in multiple sclerosis. Repertoires were generated with immunoSEQ multiplex PCR, while TCRdb's copy carries only in-frame clones and drops some. Altogether around 96,000 clones are present, over 80% being singletons, with the ten largest covering approximately 4.5%. The V and J genes are TRBV4-1 and TRBJ2-5, with 8 bases matching TRBD2. Specimen: peripheral blood, collected in the first trimester of pregnancy. The sequence was collected from a female donor with multiple sclerosis, enrolled in a pregnancy study. CDR3 in DNA: TGCGCCAGCAGCCCCCGGGGCGGGGGGTACCAAGAGACCCAGTACTTC. It encodes CASSPRGGGYQETQYF.